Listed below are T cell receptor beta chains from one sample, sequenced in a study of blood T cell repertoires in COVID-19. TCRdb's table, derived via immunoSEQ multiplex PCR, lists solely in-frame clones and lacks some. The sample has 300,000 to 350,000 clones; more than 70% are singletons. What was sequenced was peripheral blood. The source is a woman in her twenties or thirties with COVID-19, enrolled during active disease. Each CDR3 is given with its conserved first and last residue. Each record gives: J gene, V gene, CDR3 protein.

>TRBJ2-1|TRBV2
CASQSGELDNEQFF
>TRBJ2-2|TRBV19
CASSGTVNTGELFF
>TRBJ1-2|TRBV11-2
CASSPRGGGGVYGYTF
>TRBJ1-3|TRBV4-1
CASSQEIVPGISGNTIYF
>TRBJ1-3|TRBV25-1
CASSEVRGGFGNTIYF
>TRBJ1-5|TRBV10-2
CASSEVVGQGAKQPQHF
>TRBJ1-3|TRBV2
CASQGTVSGNTIYF
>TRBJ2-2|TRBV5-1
CARSLEARGRTLMGELFF
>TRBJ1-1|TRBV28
CASSLGGDTEAFF
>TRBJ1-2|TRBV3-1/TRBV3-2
CASSQDTGTGDYGYTF
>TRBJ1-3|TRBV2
CASTTVGNTIYF
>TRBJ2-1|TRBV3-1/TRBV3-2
CASSPGESYNEQFF
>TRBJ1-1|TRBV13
CASSSLTGGLGEAFF
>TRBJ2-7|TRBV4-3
CASSQGQELSYEQYF
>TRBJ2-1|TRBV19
CASSSGGYNEQFF